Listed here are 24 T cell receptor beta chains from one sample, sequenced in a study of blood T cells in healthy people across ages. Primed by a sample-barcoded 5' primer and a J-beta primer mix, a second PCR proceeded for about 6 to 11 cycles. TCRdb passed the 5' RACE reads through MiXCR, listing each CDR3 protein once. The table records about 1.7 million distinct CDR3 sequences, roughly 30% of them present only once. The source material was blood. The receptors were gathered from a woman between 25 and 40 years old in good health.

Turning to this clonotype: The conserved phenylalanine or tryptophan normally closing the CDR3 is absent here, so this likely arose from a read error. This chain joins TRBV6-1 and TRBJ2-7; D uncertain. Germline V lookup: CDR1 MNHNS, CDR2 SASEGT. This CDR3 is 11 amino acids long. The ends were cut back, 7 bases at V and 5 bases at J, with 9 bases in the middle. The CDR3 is CASIGPDEQYL. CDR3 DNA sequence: TGTGCCAGCATAGGACCGGACGAGCAGTACCTC.

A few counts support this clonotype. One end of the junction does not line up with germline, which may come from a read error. The chain's CDR3 is CTSSFAQGNTEAFF. The CDR3 DNA reads TGTACCAGCAGCTTTGCGCAGGGAAACACTGAAGCTTTCTTT. This chain joins TRBV5-6 and TRBJ1-1; TRBD1 is a possible D gene (5 bases). In germline, CDR1 is SGHDT, CDR2 YYEEEE. This CDR3 contains 14 residues.

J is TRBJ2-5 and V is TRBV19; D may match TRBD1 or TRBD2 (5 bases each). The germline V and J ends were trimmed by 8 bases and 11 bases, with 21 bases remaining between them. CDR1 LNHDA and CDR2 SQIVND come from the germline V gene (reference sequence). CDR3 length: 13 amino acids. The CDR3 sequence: CASLPLGLGEQYF. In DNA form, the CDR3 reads TGTGCCAGTCTCCCGTTGGGGCTGGGGGAGCAGTACTTC.

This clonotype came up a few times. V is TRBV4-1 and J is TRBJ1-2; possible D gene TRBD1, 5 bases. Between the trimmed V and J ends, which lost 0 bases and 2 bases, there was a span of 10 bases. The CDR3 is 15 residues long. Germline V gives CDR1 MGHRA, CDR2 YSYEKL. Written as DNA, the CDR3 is TGCGCCAGCAGCCAAGATATAGGGGAAAACTATGGCTACACCTTC. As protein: CASSQDIGENYGYTF.

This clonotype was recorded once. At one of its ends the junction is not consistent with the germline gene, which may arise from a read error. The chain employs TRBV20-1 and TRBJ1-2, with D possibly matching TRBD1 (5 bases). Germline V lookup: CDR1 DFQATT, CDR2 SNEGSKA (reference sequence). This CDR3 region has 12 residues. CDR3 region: CRAIVTGDGYTF. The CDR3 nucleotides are TGCAGGGCTATTGTTACAGGCGACGGCTACACCTTC.

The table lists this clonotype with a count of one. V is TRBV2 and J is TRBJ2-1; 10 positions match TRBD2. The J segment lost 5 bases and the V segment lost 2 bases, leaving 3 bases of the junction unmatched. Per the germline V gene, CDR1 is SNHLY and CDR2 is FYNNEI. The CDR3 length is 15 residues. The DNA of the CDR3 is TGTGCCAGCAGTGAATACCTAGCGGGAGACAATGAGCAGTTCTTC. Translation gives CASSEYLAGDNEQFF.

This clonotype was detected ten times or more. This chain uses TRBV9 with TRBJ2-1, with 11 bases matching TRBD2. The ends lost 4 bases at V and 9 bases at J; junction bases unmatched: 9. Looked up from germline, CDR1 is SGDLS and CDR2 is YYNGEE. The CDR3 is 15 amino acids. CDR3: CASSSRGSGGGEQFF. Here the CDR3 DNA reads TGTGCCAGCAGCTCCCGAGGTAGCGGGGGGGGTGAGCAGTTCTTC.

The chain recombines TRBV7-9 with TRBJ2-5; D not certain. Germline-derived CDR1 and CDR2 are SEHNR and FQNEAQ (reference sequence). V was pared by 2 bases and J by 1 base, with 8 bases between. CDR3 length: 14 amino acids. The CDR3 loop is CASSLQAIQETQYF. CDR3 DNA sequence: TGTGCCAGCAGCTTACAGGCCATCCAAGAGACCCAGTACTTC.

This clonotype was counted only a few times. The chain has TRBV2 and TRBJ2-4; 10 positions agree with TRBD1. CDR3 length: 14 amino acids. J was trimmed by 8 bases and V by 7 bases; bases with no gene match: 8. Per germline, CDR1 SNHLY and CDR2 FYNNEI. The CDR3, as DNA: TGTGCCAGCACTACAGACAGGGGGCCATACATTCAGTACTTC. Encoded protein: CASTTDRGPYIQYF.

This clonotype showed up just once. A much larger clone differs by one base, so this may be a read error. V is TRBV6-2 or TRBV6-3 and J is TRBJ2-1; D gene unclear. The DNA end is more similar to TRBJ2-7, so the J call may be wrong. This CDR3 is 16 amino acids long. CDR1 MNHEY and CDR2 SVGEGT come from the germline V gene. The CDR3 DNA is TGTGCCAGCAGTCAGTGGCTTGAGACTGTAGGCTACGAGCAGTACTTC. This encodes CASSQWLETVGYEQYF.

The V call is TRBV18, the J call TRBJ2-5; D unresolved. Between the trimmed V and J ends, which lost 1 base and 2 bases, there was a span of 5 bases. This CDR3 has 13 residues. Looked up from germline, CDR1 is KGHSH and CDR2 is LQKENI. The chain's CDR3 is CASSPQVQETQYF. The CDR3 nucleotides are TGTGCCAGCTCACCACAGGTTCAAGAGACCCAGTACTTC.

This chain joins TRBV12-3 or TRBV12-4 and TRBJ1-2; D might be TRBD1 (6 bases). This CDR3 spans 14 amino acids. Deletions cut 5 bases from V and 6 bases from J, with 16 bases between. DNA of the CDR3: TGTGCCAGCAGTCCGCGGACAGCGACAAATGGCTACACCTTC. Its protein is CASSPRTATNGYTF.

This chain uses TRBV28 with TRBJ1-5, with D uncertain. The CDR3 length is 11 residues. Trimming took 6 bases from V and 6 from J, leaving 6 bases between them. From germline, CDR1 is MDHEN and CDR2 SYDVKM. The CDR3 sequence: CASSRVQPQHF. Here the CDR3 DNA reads TGTGCCAGCAGCAGAGTTCAGCCCCAGCATTTT.

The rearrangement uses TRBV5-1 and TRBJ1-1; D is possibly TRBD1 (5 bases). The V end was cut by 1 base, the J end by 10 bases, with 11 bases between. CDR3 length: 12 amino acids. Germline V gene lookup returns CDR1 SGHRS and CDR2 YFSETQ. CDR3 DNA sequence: TGCGCCAGCAGCTTGCGAGGGGTTGCAGCTTTCTTT. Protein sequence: CASSLRGVAAFF.

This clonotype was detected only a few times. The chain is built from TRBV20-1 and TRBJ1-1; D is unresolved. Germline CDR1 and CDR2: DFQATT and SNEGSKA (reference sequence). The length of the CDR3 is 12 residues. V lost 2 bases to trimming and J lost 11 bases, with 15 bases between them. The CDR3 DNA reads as TGCAGTGCTAGATCCACAATGGGAGAGGCTTTCTTT. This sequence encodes CSARSTMGEAFF.

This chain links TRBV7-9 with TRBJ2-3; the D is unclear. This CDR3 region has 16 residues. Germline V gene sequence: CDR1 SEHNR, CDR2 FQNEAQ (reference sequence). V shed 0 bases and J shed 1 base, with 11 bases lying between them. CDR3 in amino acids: CASSLAKLVGTDTQYF. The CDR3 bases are TGTGCCAGCAGCTTAGCGAAGCTAGTGGGCACAGATACGCAGTATTTT.

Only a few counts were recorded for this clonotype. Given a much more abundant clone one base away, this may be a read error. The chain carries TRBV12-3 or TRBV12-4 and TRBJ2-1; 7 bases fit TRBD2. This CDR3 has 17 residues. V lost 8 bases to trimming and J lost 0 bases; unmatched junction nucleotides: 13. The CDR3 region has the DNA TGTGCCAGCGGTAGAGAGCTAGCGGACCCCTCCTACAATGAGCAGTTCTTC. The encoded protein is CASGRELADPSYNEQFF.

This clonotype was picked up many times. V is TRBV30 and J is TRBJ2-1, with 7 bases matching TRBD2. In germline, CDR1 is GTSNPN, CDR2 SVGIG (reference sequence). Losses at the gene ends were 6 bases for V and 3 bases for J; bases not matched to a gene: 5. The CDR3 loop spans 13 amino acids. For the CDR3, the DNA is TGTGCCTGCCACCGGGACTACTACAATGAGCAGTTCTTC. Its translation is CACHRDYYNEQFF.

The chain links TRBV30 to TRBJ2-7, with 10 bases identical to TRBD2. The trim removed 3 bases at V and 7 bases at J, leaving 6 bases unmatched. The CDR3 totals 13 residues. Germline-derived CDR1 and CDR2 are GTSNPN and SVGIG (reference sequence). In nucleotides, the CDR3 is TGTGCCTGGAGCACTAGCGGGGACGGAGAGCAGTACTTC. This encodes CAWSTSGDGEQYF.

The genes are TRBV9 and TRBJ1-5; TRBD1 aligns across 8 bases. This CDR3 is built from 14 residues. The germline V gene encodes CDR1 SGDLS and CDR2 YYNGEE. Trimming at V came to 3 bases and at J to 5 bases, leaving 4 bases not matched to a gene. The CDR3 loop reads CASSARDRHQPQHF. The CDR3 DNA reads TGTGCCAGCAGCGCCCGGGACAGGCATCAGCCCCAGCATTTT.

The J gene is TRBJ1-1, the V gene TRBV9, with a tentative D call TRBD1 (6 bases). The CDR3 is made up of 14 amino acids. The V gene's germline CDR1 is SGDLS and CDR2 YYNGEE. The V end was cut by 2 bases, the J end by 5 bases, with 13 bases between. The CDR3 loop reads CASSVRTVGTEAFF. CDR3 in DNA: TGTGCCAGCAGCGTGAGGACAGTGGGAACTGAAGCTTTCTTT.

CDR3: CASRPSGTGSQPQHF. The CDR3 DNA reads as TGTGCCAGCAGACCCTCCGGGACAGGGAGTCAGCCCCAGCATTTT. This sequence joins TRBV12-3 or TRBV12-4 and TRBJ1-5; 9 bases align to TRBD1. This CDR3 region has 15 residues. The J segment lost 6 bases and the V segment lost 6 bases, leaving 9 bases of the junction unmatched.

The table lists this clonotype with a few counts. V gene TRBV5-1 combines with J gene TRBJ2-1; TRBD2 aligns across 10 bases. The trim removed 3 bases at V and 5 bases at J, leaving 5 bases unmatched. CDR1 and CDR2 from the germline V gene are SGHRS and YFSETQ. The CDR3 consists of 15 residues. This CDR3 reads CASSSGLADHNEQFF. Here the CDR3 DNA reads TGCGCCAGCAGCTCCGGACTAGCGGACCACAATGAGCAGTTCTTC.

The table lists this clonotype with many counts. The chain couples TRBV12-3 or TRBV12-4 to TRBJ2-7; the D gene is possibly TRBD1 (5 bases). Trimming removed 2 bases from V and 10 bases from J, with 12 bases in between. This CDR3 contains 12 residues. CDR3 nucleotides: TGTGCCAGCAGTTTACCTCAGGGTTTTCAGTACTTC. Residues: CASSLPQGFQYF.